Listed below are T cell receptor beta chains from one sample, sequenced in a study of blood T cell repertoires in COVID-19. The repertoire was sequenced with immunoSEQ multiplex PCR; TCRdb's copy has only in-frame clones and lacks some. Of hundreds of thousands of clones in the sample, around 86% were seen once. Sequencing used PBMCs or T cells enriched from blood (not recorded which). All receptors come from a woman in her forties or fifties who had recovered from COVID-19. Both conserved end residues are part of each CDR3. A D gene is named only where the DNA matches it firmly. Part of the rows lack a size; the others show once, few, many or a class for expanded clones.

clone_size j_call v_call d_call cdr3_aa cdr3_nt
NA TRBJ2-7 TRBV19 TRBD1 CASSIGTGGAGEQYF TGTGCCAGTAGTATCGGGACAGGGGGCGCGGGGGAGCAGTACTTC
NA TRBJ2-7 TRBV7-6 NA CASSPNSSGEQYF TGTGCCAGCAGCCCCAATTCCTCGGGGGAGCAGTACTTC
once TRBJ2-2 TRBV9 NA CASNRADTGELFF TGTGCCAGCAACCGAGCGGACACCGGGGAGCTGTTTTTT
once TRBJ2-3 TRBV5-1 TRBD2 CASSLSGSSDTQYF TGCGCCAGCAGCCTAAGCGGGAGTTCAGATACGCAGTATTTT
NA TRBJ2-5 TRBV2 NA CASSPQETQYF TGTGCCAGCAGCCCTCAAGAGACCCAGTACTTC
NA TRBJ1-6 TRBV7-2 TRBD1 CASSPGQGTAPLHF TGTGCCAGCAGCCCTGGACAGGGGACGGCACCCCTCCACTTT
NA TRBJ2-5 TRBV19 TRBD1 CASSLQGATETQYF TGTGCCAGTAGCCTCCAGGGGGCTACAGAGACCCAGTACTTC
once TRBJ2-7 TRBV12-3/TRBV12-4 NA CASSLDAGYEQYF TGTGCCAGCAGTTTAGACGCGGGCTACGAGCAGTACTTC
NA TRBJ1-5 TRBV5-1 NA CASSLDSGVQPQHF TGCGCCAGCAGCTTGGATTCAGGGGTCCAGCCCCAGCATTTT
NA TRBJ2-1 TRBV6-5 NA CASSILGTPVNEQFF TGTGCCAGCAGCATACTGGGGACTCCTGTCAATGAGCAGTTCTTC
once TRBJ1-2 TRBV18 TRBD1 CASSPLQTTGGHGYTF TGTGCCAGCTCACCACTACAAACTACAGGGGGACATGGCTACACCTTC
NA TRBJ2-5 TRBV6-1 TRBD1 CASSESVLQGQGYF TGTGCCAGCAGTGAATCTGTCCTTCAGGGACAGGGGTACTTC
NA TRBJ2-1 TRBV10-3 NA CAISESWSTSNEQFF TGTGCCATCAGTGAGTCTTGGAGTACGTCCAATGAGCAGTTCTTC
NA TRBJ2-7 TRBV5-4 TRBD2 CASSPGGSGVYEQYF TGTGCCAGCAGCCCGGGGGGGTCAGGGGTCTACGAGCAGTACTTC
NA TRBJ2-1 TRBV5-6 TRBD2 CASSLLGLAGLEQFF TGTGCCAGCAGCTTGCTGGGACTAGCGGGACTCGAGCAGTTCTTC
NA TRBJ1-6 TRBV6-5 TRBD1 CATTNRGGISLHF TGTGCCACAACCAACAGGGGGGGCATATCCCTCCACTTT
NA TRBJ1-2 TRBV5-1 TRBD1 CASSLVTGIYGYTF TGCGCCAGCAGCCTCGTGACAGGGATCTATGGCTACACCTTC
NA TRBJ2-7 TRBV7-9 TRBD2 CASSSTSGSYEQYF TGTGCCAGCAGCTCTACTAGCGGGAGCTACGAGCAGTACTTC
NA TRBJ2-7 TRBV5-1 NA CASSLSSFRHEQYF TGCGCCAGCAGCTTGAGCTCATTCCGCCACGAGCAGTACTTC
NA TRBJ1-5 TRBV5-5 TRBD1 CASSWTGLENQPQHF TGTGCCAGCAGCTGGACAGGGTTAGAGAATCAGCCCCAGCATTTT
NA TRBJ1-3 TRBV14 NA CASSAQGRKLSGNTIYF TGTGCCAGCAGCGCACAGGGACGGAAGCTCTCTGGAAACACCATATATTTT
once TRBJ2-1 TRBV19 TRBD2 CASMREGRFSSFFNEQFF TGTGCCAGTATGAGGGAGGGCCGATTTAGTTCTTTCTTCAATGAGCAGTTCTTC
NA TRBJ2-5 TRBV6-2/TRBV6-3 TRBD2 CASSRLAGAGETQYF TGTGCCAGCAGCAGATTAGCGGGGGCGGGAGAGACCCAGTACTTC
NA TRBJ1-6 TRBV7-9 NA CASSYIGGNRRLSPLHF TGTGCCAGCAGTTATATAGGAGGCAACCGAAGGTTATCACCCCTCCACTTT
NA TRBJ2-7 TRBV5-4 NA CASSLPSPSASYEQYF TGTGCCAGCAGCTTGCCTAGTCCTAGCGCCTCCTACGAGCAGTACTTC
NA TRBJ2-1 TRBV12-5 TRBD2 CASGSGTSGKNEQFF TGTGCTAGTGGTTCGGGGACTAGCGGGAAGAATGAGCAGTTCTTC
NA TRBJ2-3 TRBV6-1 TRBD2 CASSALLAGGPDTQYF TGTGCCAGCAGTGCCCTCCTAGCGGGAGGGCCAGATACGCAGTATTTT
NA TRBJ1-2 TRBV6-6 NA CASSRNTGRDNYGYTF TGTGCCAGCAGTCGAAATACAGGGAGGGATAACTATGGCTACACCTTC
NA TRBJ1-1 TRBV5-1 TRBD1 CASSLEGAENTEAFF TGCGCCAGCAGCTTGGAGGGGGCGGAGAACACTGAAGCTTTCTTT
NA TRBJ2-3 TRBV5-4 TRBD2 CASSLVAGGVTDTQYF TGTGCCAGCAGCTTGGTAGCGGGAGGGGTCACAGATACGCAGTATTTT
once TRBJ1-2 TRBV9 TRBD1 CASSGTGSIVGSGYTF TGTGCCAGCAGCGGGACAGGGAGTATTGTAGGGAGCGGCTACACCTTC
NA TRBJ1-2 TRBV4-1 TRBD1 CASSQTGDLGYGYTF TGCGCCAGCAGCCAAACAGGGGATCTTGGCTATGGCTACACCTTC
NA TRBJ1-6 TRBV15 NA CATSRVGREESPLHF TGTGCCACCAGCAGAGTTGGCAGGGAGGAATCACCCCTCCACTTT
NA TRBJ2-3 TRBV28 NA CASSGTSTDTQYF TGTGCCAGCAGCGGTACTAGCACAGATACGCAGTATTTT
NA TRBJ1-2 TRBV27 NA CASSQNFRDQGGYTF TGTGCCAGCAGTCAAAACTTCAGGGATCAAGGTGGCTACACCTTC
NA TRBJ2-2 TRBV4-3 TRBD1 CASSQETGPGGGELFF TGCGCCAGCAGCCAAGAGACGGGCCCAGGGGGCGGGGAGCTGTTTTTT
NA TRBJ2-5 TRBV7-9 TRBD2 CASSASGRKETQYF TGTGCCAGCAGCGCTAGCGGGAGAAAAGAGACCCAGTACTTC
once TRBJ1-5 TRBV6-5 NA CASRGEVNQPQHF TGTGCCAGCAGGGGGGAGGTCAATCAGCCCCAGCATTTT
NA TRBJ2-1 TRBV5-4 TRBD2 CASSLYLAGAHNEQFF TGTGCCAGCAGCTTGTATCTAGCGGGAGCGCACAATGAGCAGTTCTTC
once TRBJ2-7 TRBV28 TRBD2 CASTLRGLAGTLGEQYF TGTGCCAGCACCCTAAGGGGACTAGCGGGAACGTTAGGAGAGCAGTACTTC
NA TRBJ2-7 TRBV4-2 NA CASSQATKYEQYF TGTGCCAGCAGCCAAGCTACTAAGTACGAGCAGTACTTC
NA TRBJ1-1 TRBV18 NA CASSPIRVDRTEAFF TGTGCCAGCTCACCGATCAGGGTTGATCGCACTGAAGCTTTCTTT
NA TRBJ1-1 TRBV19 TRBD1 CASSRQGVKTEAFF TGTGCCAGTAGTAGACAGGGCGTAAAGACTGAAGCTTTCTTT
NA TRBJ1-1 TRBV5-8 NA CASSLRGIMSSVAFF TGTGCCAGCAGCTTGCGGGGGATTATGTCCTCGGTGGCTTTCTTT
NA TRBJ1-2 TRBV7-9 NA CASSPRRDGGYTF TGTGCCAGCAGCCCACGCAGGGATGGCGGCTACACCTTC
NA TRBJ2-1 TRBV19 NA CASSIGFRDNSYNEQFF TGTGCCAGTAGTATAGGGTTTCGGGACAACTCCTACAATGAGCAGTTCTTC
NA TRBJ1-4 TRBV5-1 NA CASSLAVTTNEKLFF TGCGCCAGCAGCTTGGCGGTGACAACTAATGAAAAACTGTTTTTT
NA TRBJ2-5 TRBV5-1 NA CASSPALGTSFQETQYF TGCGCCAGCAGCCCGGCGCTTGGGACATCCTTCCAAGAGACCCAGTACTTC
NA TRBJ2-2 TRBV27 NA CASSLRTLNTGELFF TGTGCCAGCAGTCTACGGACACTAAACACCGGGGAGCTGTTTTTT
NA TRBJ2-7 TRBV18 TRBD1 CASSPIGTGAGREQYF TGTGCCAGCTCACCTATCGGGACAGGGGCTGGGAGGGAGCAGTACTTC
NA TRBJ1-1 TRBV5-1 NA CASSFAVNTEAFF TGCGCCAGCAGCTTCGCGGTGAACACTGAAGCTTTCTTT